This T cell receptor beta chain was sequenced in a study of blood T cells in healthy people across ages. As regards this clonotype: One end of the junction is discordant with germline, which a read error may explain.

CDR3 length: 15 amino acids. Germline values: CDR1 DFQATT, CDR2 SNEGSKA (reference sequence). Through a sample-barcoded 5' primer and a J-beta primer mix, a second PCR was run for roughly 7 to 12 cycles. Using its own MiXCR run on the 5' RACE reads, TCRdb lists one record per CDR3 protein. There are about 1.4 million distinct CDR3 sequences in the sample; approximately 59% occur only once, and under 8.5% lies in the top ten. The chain combines TRBV20-1 with TRBJ2-1; 9 positions agree with TRBD2. Sequenced material: blood. The sequence came from a man aged 18 to 30 in good health. CDR3 nucleotides: TGCAGTGCTGGAGAGGGCAGCGGGGGGTACAGTGAGCAGTTCTTC. It is translated as CSAGEGSGGYSEQFF.